This T cell receptor beta chain is from a study of blood T cell repertoires in COVID-19. Overall study context: Samples of COVID-19 (acute and convalescent) were obtained from the United States, Italy and Spain. In each case, the material was cDNA or gDNA derived from T cells, B-cell-depleted T cells, or PBMCs.

The method was immunoSEQ multiplex PCR; TCRdb's version includes in-frame clones alone and lacks a portion of them. The repertoire holds fewer than 200,000 clones, with 80% to 90% as singletons. The germline V and J ends were trimmed by 3 bases and 0 bases, with 6 bases remaining between them. CDR1 is LNHDA, CDR2 SQIVND, per germline (reference sequence). The CDR3 sequence is 14 residues long. This clone appeared a single time. The TCR was taken from a woman between 45 and 60 years old with acute or convalescent COVID-19. Sequenced: peripheral blood. The genes are TRBV19 and TRBJ2-1, with a tentative D call TRBD2 (5 bases). The CDR3 loop is CASSMGSSYNEQFF. The CDR3 DNA sequence: TGTGCCAGTAGTATGGGGAGCTCCTACAATGAGCAGTTCTTC.